This T cell receptor beta chain was sequenced for a study of blood T cell repertoires in COVID-19. Study overall: Samples representing acute and convalescent COVID-19 were sourced from the United States, Italy and Spain. T cells, B-cell-depleted T cells, or PBMCs supplied cDNA or gDNA.

As processed by the authors: Cell counts per sample came from amplifying reference gene primers. Sequencing was performed with immunoSEQ multiplex PCR; in TCRdb, only in-frame clones are kept and a portion is missing. That table is the source of V, J and clone size, and D and trimming were worked out from the DNA. The sample lists about 60,000 clones; 88% were seen once. V was shortened by 3 bases and J by 1 base, with 7 bases between the two germline ends. From germline, CDR1 is SGDLS and CDR2 YYNGEE. The CDR3 runs 13 residues. The sequencing input was peripheral blood. V is TRBV9 and J is TRBJ1-1, with unresolved D. The sequence came from a man aged 65 to 79 with acute or convalescent COVID-19. DNA for the CDR3: TGTGCCAGCAGCGGGGCCGCGAACACTGAAGCTTTCTTT. Amino acids: CASSGAANTEAFF.